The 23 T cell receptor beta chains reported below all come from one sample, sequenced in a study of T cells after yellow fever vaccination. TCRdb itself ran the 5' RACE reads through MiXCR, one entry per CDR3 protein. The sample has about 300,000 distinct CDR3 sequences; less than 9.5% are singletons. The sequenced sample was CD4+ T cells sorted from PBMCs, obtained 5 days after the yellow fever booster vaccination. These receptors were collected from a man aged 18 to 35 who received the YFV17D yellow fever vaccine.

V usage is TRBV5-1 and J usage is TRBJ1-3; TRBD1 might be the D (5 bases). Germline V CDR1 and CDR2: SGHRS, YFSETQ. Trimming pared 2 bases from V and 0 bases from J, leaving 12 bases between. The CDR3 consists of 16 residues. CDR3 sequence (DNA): TGCGCCAGCAGCTTAGGACACATCAACTCTGGAAACACCATATATTTT. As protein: CASSLGHINSGNTIYF.

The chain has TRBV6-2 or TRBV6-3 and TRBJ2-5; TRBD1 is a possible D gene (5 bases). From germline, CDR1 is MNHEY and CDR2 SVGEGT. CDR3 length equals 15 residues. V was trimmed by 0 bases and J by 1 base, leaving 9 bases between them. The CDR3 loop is CASSYSGPSQETQYF. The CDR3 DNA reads TGTGCCAGCAGTTACTCGGGGCCCTCCCAAGAGACCCAGTACTTC.

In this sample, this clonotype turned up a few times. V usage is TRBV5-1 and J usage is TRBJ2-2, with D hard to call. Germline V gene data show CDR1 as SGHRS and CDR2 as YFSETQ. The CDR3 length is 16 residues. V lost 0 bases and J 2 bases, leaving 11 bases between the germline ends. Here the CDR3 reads CASSLELSPNTGELFF. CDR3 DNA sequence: TGCGCCAGCAGCTTGGAGCTGTCACCAAACACCGGGGAGCTGTTTTTT.

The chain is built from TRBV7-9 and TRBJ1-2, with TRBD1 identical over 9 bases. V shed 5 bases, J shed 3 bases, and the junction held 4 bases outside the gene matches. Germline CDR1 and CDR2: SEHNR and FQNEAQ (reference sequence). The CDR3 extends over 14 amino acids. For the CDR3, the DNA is TGTGCCAGCAGCAGGACAGGGGAGGACTATGGCTACACCTTC. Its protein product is CASSRTGEDYGYTF.

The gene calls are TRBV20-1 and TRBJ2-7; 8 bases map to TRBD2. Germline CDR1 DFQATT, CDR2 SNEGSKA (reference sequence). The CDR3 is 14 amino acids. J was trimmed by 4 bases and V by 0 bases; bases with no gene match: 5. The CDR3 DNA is TGCAGTGCTAGAGATGAGCGGGGGCCATACGAGCAGTACGTC. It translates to CSARDERGPYEQYV.

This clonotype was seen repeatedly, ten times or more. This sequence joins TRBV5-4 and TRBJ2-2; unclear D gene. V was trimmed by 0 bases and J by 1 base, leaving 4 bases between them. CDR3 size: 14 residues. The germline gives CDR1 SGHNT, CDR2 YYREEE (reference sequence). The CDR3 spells CASSLVQNTGELFF. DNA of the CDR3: TGTGCCAGCAGCTTGGTACAGAACACCGGGGAGCTGTTTTTT. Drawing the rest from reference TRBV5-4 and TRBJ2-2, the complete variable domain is ETGVTQSPTHLIKTRGQQVTLRCSSQSGHNTVSWYQQALGQGPQFIFQYYREEENGRGNFPPRFSGLQFPNYSSELNVNALELDDSALYLCASSLVQNTGELFFGEGSRLTVL.

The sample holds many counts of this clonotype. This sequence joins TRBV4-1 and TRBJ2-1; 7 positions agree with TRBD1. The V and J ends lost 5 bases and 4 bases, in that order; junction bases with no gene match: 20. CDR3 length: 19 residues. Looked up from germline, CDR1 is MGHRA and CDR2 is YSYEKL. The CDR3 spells CASSGHRVRGPGGYNEQFF. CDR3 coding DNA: TGCGCCAGCAGCGGGCACAGGGTTAGAGGGCCAGGGGGATACAATGAGCAGTTCTTC.

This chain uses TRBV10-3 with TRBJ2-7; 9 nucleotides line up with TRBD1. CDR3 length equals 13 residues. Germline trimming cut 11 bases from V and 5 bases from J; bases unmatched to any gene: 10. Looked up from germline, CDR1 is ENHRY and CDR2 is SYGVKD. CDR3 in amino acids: CASRGTGRHEQYF. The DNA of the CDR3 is TGTGCCTCGAGGGGGACAGGGCGTCACGAGCAGTACTTC.

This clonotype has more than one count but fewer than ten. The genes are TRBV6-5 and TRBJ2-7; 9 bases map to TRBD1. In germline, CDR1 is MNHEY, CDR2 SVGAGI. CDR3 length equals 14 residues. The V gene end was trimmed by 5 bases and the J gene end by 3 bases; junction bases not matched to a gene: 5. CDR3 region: CASSHGGQGYEQYF. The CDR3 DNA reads TGTGCCAGCAGTCACGGGGGACAGGGCTACGAGCAGTACTTC.

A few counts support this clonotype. CDR3 amino acids: CASSTDRESEAFF. The CDR3 nucleotides are TGTGCCAGTAGTACCGACAGAGAATCTGAAGCTTTCTTT. This chain uses TRBV19 with TRBJ1-1, with D tentatively TRBD1 (5 bases). CDR3 length equals 13 residues. Germline V CDR1 and CDR2: LNHDA, SQIVND (reference sequence). Between the trimmed V and J ends, which lost 4 bases and 6 bases, there was a span of 12 bases. The full variable domain, completed using reference TRBV19 and TRBJ1-1, is DGGITQSPKYLFRKEGQNVTLSCEQNLNHDAMYWYRQDPGQGLRLIYYSQIVNDFQKGDIAEGYSVSREKKESFPLTVTSAQKNPTAFYLCASSTDRESEAFFGQGTRLTVV.

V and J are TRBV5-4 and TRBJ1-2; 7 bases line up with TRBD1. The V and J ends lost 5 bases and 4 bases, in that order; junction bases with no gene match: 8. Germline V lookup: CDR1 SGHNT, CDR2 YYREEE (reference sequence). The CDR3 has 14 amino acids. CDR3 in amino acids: CASREATGIYGYTF. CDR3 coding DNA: TGTGCCAGCAGGGAAGCGACAGGGATCTATGGCTACACCTTC.

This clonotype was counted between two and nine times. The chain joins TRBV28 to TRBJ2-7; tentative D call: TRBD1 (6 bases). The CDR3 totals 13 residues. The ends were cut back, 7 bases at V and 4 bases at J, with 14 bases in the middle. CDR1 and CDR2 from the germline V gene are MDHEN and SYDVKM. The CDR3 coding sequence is TGTGCCAGCACTAATCGAGGACAGTACGAGCAGTACGTC. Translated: CASTNRGQYEQYV.

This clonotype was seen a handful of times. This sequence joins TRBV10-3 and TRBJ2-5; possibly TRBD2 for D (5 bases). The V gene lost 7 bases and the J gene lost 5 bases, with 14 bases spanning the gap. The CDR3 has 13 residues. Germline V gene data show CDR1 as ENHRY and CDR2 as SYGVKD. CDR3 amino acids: CAIMGTGSETQYF. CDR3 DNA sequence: TGTGCCATCATGGGTACGGGGTCGGAGACCCAGTACTTC.

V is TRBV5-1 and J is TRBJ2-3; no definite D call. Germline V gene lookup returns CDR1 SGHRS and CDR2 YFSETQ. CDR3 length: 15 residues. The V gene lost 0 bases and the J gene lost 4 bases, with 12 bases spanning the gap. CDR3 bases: TGCGCCAGCAGCTTGGGAAACGGCGTAGCAGATACGCAGTATTTT. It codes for CASSLGNGVADTQYF.

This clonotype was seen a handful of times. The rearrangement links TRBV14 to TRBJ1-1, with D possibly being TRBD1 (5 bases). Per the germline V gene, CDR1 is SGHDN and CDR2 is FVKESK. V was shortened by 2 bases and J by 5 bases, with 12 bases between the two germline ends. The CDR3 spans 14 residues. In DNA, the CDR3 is TGTGCCAGCAGCCAATTTGGGGGGACGACTGAAGCTTTCTTT. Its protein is CASSQFGGTTEAFF. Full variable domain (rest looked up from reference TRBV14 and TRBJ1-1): EAGVTQFPSHSVIEKGQTVTLRCDPISGHDNLYWYRRVMGKEIKFLLHFVKESKQDESGMPNNRFLAERTGGTYSTLKVQPAELEDSGVYFCASSQFGGTTEAFFGQGTRLTVV.

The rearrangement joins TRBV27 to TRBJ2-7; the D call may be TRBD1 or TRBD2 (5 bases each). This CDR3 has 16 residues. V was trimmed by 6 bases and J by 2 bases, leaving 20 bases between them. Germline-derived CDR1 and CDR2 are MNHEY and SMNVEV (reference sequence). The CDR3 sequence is CASSPRASGGAYEQYF. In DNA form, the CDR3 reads TGTGCCAGCAGCCCTCGAGCAAGTGGGGGAGCCTACGAGCAGTACTTC.

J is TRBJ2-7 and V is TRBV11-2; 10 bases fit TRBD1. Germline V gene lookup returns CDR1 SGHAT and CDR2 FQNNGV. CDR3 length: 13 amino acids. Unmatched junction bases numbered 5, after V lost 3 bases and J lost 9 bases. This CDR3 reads CASSFPGQGRQYF. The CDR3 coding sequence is TGTGCCAGCAGCTTTCCGGGACAGGGGCGGCAGTACTTC.

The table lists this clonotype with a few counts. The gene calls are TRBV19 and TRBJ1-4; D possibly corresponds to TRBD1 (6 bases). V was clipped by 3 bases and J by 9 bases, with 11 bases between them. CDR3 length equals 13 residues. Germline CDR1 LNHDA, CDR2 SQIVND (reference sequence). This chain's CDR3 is CASSIQDSKKLFF. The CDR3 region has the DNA TGTGCCAGTAGTATCCAGGACAGCAAAAAACTGTTTTTT.

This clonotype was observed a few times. The CDR3 DNA follows: TGTGCCAGCAGCATACAGGGAGGCCTCTATGGCTACACCTTC. Amino acid sequence: CASSIQGGLYGYTF. The chain carries TRBV7-2 and TRBJ1-2; the D gene is possibly TRBD1 (6 bases). V lost 5 bases and J lost 4, with 14 bases in between. This CDR3 spans 14 amino acids. In germline, CDR1 is SGHTA, CDR2 FQGNSA.

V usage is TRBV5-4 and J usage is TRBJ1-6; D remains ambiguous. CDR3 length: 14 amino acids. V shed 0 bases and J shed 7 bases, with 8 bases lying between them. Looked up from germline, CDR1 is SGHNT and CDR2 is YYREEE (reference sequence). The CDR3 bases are TGTGCCAGCAGCTTGGTGCCGGGCAATTCACCCCTCCACTTT. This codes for CASSLVPGNSPLHF.

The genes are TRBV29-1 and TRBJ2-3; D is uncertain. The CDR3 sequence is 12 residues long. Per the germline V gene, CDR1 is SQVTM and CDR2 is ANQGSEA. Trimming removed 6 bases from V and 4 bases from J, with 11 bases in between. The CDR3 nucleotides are TGCAGCGTGGCCCCGGGTGCAGATACGCAGTATTTT. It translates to CSVAPGADTQYF.

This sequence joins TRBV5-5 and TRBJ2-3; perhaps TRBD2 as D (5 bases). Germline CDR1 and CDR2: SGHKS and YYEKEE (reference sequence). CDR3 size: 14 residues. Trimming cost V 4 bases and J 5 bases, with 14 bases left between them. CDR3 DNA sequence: TGTGCCAGCAGCCTAAACACTAGGGTAGATACGCAGTATTTT. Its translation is CASSLNTRVDTQYF. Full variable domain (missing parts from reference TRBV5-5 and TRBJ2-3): DAGVTQSPTHLIKTRGQQVTLRCSPISGHKSVSWYQQVLGQGPQFIFQYYEKEERGRGNFPDRFSARQFPNYSSELNVNALLLGDSALYLCASSLNTRVDTQYFGPGTRLTVL.

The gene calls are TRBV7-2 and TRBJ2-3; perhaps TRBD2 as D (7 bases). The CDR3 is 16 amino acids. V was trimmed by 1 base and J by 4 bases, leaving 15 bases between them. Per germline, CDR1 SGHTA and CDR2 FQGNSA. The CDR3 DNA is TGTGCCAGCAGCTTAGAGAGGGGGGGCCGCGCAGATACGCAGTATTTT. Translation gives CASSLERGGRADTQYF.